Described below is a single TCR beta chain sequence and its context. Its antigen target is currently unknown. No base quality values were provided; no much bigger clone lies one nucleotide off. In total, just over 650 healthy bone marrow donors made up the cohort. Cohort members were all nominally healthy when sampled, although unrecorded immune exposures were likely present. The donor was CMV seronegative and belonged to the group of under 400 seronegative cohort members. Every donor gave a peripheral blood sample, and the peripheral blood mononuclear cells from that sample were used for TCR beta sequencing. Genomic DNA was extracted from the blood cell samples with the Qiagen DNeasy Blood Extraction Kit. Library construction relied on the immunoSEQ multiplex PCR assay. The multiplex PCR relied on a mix of 60 forward primers for TCR Vbeta segments and 13 reverse primers for TCR Jbeta segments. A multiplex PCR assay on genomic DNA amplified the CDR3 region of rearranged TCR beta genes. Amplified TCR beta libraries were sequenced as 87-base-pair reads on the Illumina HiSeq System. The authors processed their data as follows. A later analysis counted about 80 million unique TCR beta chains across the 600 to 850 repertoires, and 9 million to 14 million of these chains were shared by at least two donors. Raw reads were error-corrected and collapsed into unique sequences with a nearest-neighbor algorithm that merged closely related sequences to remove PCR and sequencing errors. Alignment of CDR3 sequences to IMGT reference sequences was used to assign V, D and J gene segments. For a sequence to be retained, at least a six-nucleotide match to both a V gene segment and a J gene segment was required. Rearrangements were called productive when the CDR3 lacked stop codons and stayed in frame with V and J; all others were non-productive. Following IMGT convention, CDR3 was defined as the stretch from the second conserved V-encoded cysteine to the conserved J-encoded phenylalanine. Sequences without an unambiguous match to a single V gene segment were excluded from the earlier analysis of approximately 600 of the donors. An earlier analysis of several hundred of the donors called V segments functional above 56.7% productive rearrangements and segregating when the between-donor standard deviation exceeded 5%. A statistical classification framework was built to diagnose cytomegalovirus status from the catalog of TCR beta chain sequences. In a later analysis, TCR nucleotide sequences were compared against IMGT/GENE-DB human TR gene sequences so that V and J genes could be assigned. Using the TCRdist pipeline, a later analysis assigned CDR3 sequences along with most-parsimonious VDJ recombination scenarios. A later analysis defined each TCR beta chain by its CDR3 amino acid sequence plus V-gene family, and excluded reads lacking a unique V-gene family. In a later analysis, approximately 640 highly shared, low-generation-probability nucleotide sequences were removed to address suspected cross-contamination and a sequencing artifact. A later analysis calculated a clonal expansion index for each public chain from normalized within-repertoire ranks of inferred template counts. In a later analysis, generation probabilities were computed using a VDJ recombination model fitted to out-of-frame rearrangements, and the results were checked against IGoR. Hypergeometric tests were used in a later analysis to score TCR-TCR, TCR-HLA and TCR-CMV co-occurrence, with a repertoire-size bias correction applied to the TCR pairs. In a later analysis, false discovery rates were estimated by permuting HLA or CMV assignments 20 times. A later analysis grouped co-occurring TCRs with DBSCAN, adding TCRdist sequence similarity when clustering within HLA-allele-positive subsets. Repertoires with fewer than 30,000 or more than 120,000 public chains were left out of co-occurrence clustering, as were a handful of repertoires with anomalous nucleotide sharing. TCRdb obtained this table from immuneACCESS and retained in-frame rearrangements with V and J assigned. These tables miss some clones; where compared with another copy, unresolved V genes account for less than half of the shortfall, and the remainder is unexplained. V and J calls and clone size follow that table, whereas D and trimming were derived from the DNA. The sample table lists 120,000 to 150,000 clones, over 60% of them with a count of one. 1.5% to 2% of the sample comes from the top ten.

The data were taken from a study of cytomegalovirus exposure and HLA in healthy donors (dated by TCRdb to 2016 to 2017). Some background on the complete study: According to an earlier analysis of around 600 of the donors, roughly 180 million T cells yielded 117 million unique TCR beta sequences and about 280 Gb of sequence data. Roughly five DR-DQ haplotypes were handled as single units for association and clustering because linkage in the cohort was strong. Typing coverage varied by locus: roughly 629-630 donors for A, B, C, DRB1 and DQB1; roughly 560 for DQA1; around 570 for DPA1; under 490 for DPB1. An early release that covered fewer than 750 HLA-typed donors contained approximately 320 gigabases of sequencing data and tens of millions of unique TCR sequences. Both class I and class II loci were covered by HLA typing, at four-digit resolution. The study was designed to test whether signatures of past pathogen exposure could be identified by cataloging public T cell receptors. All discovery cohort repertoires had been generated using a single sequencing platform. Rather than using new phenotypic data, the later analysis identified candidate immune exposures from TCR beta sequences and from how often those sequences occurred across donors. Of the 300 to 450 genotyped donors, 80% to 90% were placed in the genetic ancestry cluster associated with self-reported Caucasian donors. An earlier analysis of fewer than 750 of the donors used high-throughput TCR beta sequencing to judge whether each TCR beta V gene segment behaved as functional or pseudogenic. In addition to the first cohort of about 650 subjects, a separate validation cohort of 120 different subjects was used. On average, around 200,000 unique TCR beta nucleotide sequences were sequenced per donor among about 400 genotyped donors of the cohort, with 15% to 20% of those sequences being non-productive. Donor age, sex, ethnicity and CMV serostatus were compiled together with the repertoire data. The study profiled the T cell repertoires of approximately 700 subjects by immunosequencing and related them to cytomegalovirus serostatus. To predict cytomegalovirus infection status, the study combined high-throughput TCR immunosequencing, statistical association of individual TCRs with disease status, and machine learning. Genome-wide SNP genotypes for about 55% of the 666 donors were used in a later genetic analysis, which treated that subset as a discovery cohort. To study patterns of TCR occurrence, a later analysis re-analyzed previously published TCR beta repertoires from hundreds of donors and added high-resolution HLA genotyping. Results the study describes overall, beyond this receptor: According to a later analysis, parvovirus B19, influenza, CMV and Epstein-Barr virus appeared linked to several top co-occurrence clusters. A few of the identified cytomegalovirus-associated TCR beta chains were confirmed in vitro to be specific for cytomegalovirus antigens. V-gene and J-gene trimming of TCR beta chains was associated with a missense DCLRE1C variant in a later genetic analysis, and the association was replicated in an independent cohort. According to a later analysis, most CMV-associated TCR beta chains appeared to be HLA-restricted, and the HLA associations seemed to be driven largely by CMV exposure. An earlier analysis of some 560 of the donors showed that most TCR beta V segments appeared in productive rearrangements either about 87% or about 30% of the time, which broadly matched IMGT annotations. In a later analysis, HLA-associated TCR beta chains were found to be more clonally expanded and to have lower generation probabilities than equally common non-associated chains. Some 16 rarely observed V segments, including chromosome 9 orphons, were excluded from the earlier analysis of about 500 of the donors because counts were too low. Because the 87-base-pair reads could not distinguish some IMGT-functional V segments, including TRBV6-2 and TRBV6-3, those segments were excluded. According to the authors, the approach could potentially be generalized to other disease states and immunological phenotypes. Because HLA typing was unavailable for some donors at each locus, only the typed subset was used in association tests. In a later analysis, the rate of TCR association differed among HLA loci, with DRB1 alleles having the most associated TCRs and HLA-C alleles having the fewest. A further reported finding was that TCR beta sequences accurately predicted the HLA-A and HLA-B alleles for most subjects in the first cohort. In the study, approximately 160 TCR beta chains were listed as associated with cytomegalovirus. When HLA alleles, especially DR and DQ, strongly co-occurred, attributing TCR associations to individual alleles was difficult. A later analysis associated approximately 17,000 TCR beta sequences with specific HLA alleles at a false discovery rate of 0.05. Cytomegalovirus status was reported to be diagnosed by the classifier with high specificity and sensitivity in both the original and validation cohorts. For the cohort, immune exposure information was limited to CMV serostatus. Correlated functional status among segregating V segments might reflect linkage disequilibrium, but an unknown experimental factor could not be ruled out. A cluster of highly shared sequence variants was judged likely to represent a technical artifact of the sequencing pipeline. Most TCR sequences were seen in very few donors, while some public TCRs were found in many individuals. In a later genetic analysis, fewer N-insertions in productive TCRs were reported among donors in an Asian-associated ancestry cluster than the approximately 670-donor mean. Presence/absence analyses assumed roughly uniform sequencing depth across donors, an assumption that may not hold. In this cohort, only TCR beta chains were sequenced, and detectable features were limited by the absence of alpha or paired-chain data.

The CDR3, cysteine through phenylalanine, is 17 amino acids long. The read is trimmed to its CDR3 DNA, 51 bases read in frame from base 1. According to the germline V gene, CDR1 reads SGDLS and CDR2 reads YYNGEE. Germline trimming amounts to 2 bases on V and 0 bases on J, with 6 as the count of junction bases outside the gene matches. This chain joins TRBV9 to TRBJ2-2; 8 bases in between match TRBD2. The TCR was taken from a woman aged 25 to 45 in good health and CMV-seronegative. The sample taken for sequencing was PBMCs. Here is the DNA: TGTGCCAGCAGCGTCGGGGGGGCAGGCGCGAACACCGGGGAGCTGTTTTTT. This is translated as CASSVGGAGANTGELFF. Joined to the reference TRBV9 and TRBJ2-2 proteins, this CDR3 gives the full variable domain: DSGVTQTPKHLITATGQRVTLRCSPRSGDLSVYWYQQSLDQGLQFLIQYYNGEERAKGNILERFSAQQFPDLHSELNLSSLELGDSALYFCASSVGGAGANTGELFFGEGSRLTVL.